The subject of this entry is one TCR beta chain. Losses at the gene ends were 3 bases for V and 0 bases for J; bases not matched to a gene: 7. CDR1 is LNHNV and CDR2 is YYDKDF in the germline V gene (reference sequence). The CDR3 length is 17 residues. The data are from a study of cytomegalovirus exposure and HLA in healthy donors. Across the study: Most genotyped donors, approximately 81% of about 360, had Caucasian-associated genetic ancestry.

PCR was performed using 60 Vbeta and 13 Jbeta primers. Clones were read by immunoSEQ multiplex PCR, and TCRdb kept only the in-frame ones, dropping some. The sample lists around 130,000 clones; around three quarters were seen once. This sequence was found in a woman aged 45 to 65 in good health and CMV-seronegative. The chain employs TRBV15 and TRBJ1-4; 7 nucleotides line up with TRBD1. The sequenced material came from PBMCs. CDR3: CATSSPDRAATNEKLFF. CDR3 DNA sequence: TGTGCCACCAGCAGCCCTGACAGGGCCGCAACTAATGAAAAACTGTTTTTT.